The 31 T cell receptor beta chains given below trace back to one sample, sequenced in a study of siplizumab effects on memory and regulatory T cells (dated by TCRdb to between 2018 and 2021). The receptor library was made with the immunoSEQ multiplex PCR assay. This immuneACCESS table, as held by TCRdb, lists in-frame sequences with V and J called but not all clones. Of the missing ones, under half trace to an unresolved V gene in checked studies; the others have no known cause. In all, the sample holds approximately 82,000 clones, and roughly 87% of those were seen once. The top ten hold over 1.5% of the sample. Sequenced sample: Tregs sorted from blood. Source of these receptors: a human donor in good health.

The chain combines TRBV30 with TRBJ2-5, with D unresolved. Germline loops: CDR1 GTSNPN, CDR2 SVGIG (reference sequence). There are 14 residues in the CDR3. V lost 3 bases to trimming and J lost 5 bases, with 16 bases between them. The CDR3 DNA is TGTGCCTGGAGCCTCGGCGGACCCGCGGAGACCCAGTACTTC. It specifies CAWSLGGPAETQYF.

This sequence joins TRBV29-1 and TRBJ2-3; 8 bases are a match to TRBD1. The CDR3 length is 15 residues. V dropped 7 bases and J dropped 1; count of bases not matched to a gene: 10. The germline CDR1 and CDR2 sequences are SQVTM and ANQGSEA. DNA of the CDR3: TGCAGCGCTACTACGGGGACAGGCCGCACAGATACGCAGTATTTT. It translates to CSATTGTGRTDTQYF.

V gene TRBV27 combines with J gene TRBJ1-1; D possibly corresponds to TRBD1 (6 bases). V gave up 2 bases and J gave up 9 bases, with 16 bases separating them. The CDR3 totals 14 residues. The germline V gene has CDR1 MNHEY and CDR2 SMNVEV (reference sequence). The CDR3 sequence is CASSLVGTSLKAFF. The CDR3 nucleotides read TGTGCCAGCAGTTTAGTAGGGACATCCTTAAAAGCTTTCTTT.

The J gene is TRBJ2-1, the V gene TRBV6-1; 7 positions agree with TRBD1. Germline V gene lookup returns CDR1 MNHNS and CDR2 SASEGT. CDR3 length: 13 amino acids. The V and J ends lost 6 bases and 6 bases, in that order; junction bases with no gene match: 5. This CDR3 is CASRTGIINEQFF. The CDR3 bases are TGTGCCAGCAGGACAGGGATCATCAATGAGCAGTTCTTC.

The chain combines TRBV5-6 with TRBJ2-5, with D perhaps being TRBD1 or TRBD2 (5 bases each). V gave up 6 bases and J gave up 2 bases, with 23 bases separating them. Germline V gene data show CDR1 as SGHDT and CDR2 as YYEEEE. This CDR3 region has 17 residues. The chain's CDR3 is CASIRLGDPVIQETQYF. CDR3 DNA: TGTGCCAGCATCCGCCTCGGGGACCCCGTTATACAAGAGACCCAGTACTTC.

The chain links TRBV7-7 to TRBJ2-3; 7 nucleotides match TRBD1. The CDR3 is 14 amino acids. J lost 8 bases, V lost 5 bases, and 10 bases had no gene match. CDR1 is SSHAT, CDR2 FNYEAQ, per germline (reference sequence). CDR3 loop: CASSPSAGQVTQYF. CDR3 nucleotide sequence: TGTGCCAGCAGCCCCAGTGCTGGACAGGTTACGCAGTATTTT.

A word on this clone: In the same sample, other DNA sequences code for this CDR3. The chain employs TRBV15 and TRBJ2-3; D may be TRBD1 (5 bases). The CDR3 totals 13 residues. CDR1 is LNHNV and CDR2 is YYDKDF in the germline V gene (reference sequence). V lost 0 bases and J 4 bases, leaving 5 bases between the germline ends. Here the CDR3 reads CATSREGADTQYF. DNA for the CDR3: TGTGCCACCAGCAGAGAAGGGGCAGATACGCAGTATTTT.

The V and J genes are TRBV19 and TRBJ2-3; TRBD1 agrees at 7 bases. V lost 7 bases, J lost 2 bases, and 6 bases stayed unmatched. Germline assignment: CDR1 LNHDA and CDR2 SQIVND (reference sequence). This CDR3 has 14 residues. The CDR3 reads CASTRQGFTDTQYF. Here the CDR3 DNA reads TGTGCCAGTACCAGACAGGGATTCACAGATACGCAGTATTTT.

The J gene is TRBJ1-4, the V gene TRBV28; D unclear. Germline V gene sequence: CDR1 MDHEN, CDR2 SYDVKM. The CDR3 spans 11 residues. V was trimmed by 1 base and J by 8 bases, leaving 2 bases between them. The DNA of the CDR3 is TGTGCCAGCAGTTTATTAGAAAAACTGTTTTTT. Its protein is CASSLLEKLFF.

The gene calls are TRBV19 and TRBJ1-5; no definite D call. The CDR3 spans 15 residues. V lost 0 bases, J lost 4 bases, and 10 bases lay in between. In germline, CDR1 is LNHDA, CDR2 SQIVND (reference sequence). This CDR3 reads CASSIERTVNQPQHF. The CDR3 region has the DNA TGTGCCAGTAGTATAGAACGGACGGTAAATCAGCCCCAGCATTTT. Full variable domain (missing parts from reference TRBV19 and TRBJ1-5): DGGITQSPKYLFRKEGQNVTLSCEQNLNHDAMYWYRQDPGQGLRLIYYSQIVNDFQKGDIAEGYSVSREKKESFPLTVTSAQKNPTAFYLCASSIERTVNQPQHFGDGTRLSIL.

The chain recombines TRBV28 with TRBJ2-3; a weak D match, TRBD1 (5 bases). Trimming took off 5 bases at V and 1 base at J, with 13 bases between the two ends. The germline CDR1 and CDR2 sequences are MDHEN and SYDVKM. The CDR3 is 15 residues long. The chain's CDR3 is CASSTRVRGTDTQYF. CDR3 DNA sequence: TGTGCCAGCAGTACCAGGGTGAGAGGCACAGATACGCAGTATTTT.

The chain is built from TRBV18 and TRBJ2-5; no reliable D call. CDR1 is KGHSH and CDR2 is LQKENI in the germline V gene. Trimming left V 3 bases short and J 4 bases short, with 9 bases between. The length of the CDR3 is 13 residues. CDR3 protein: CASSPGMGETQYF. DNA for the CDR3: TGTGCCAGCTCACCGGGGATGGGAGAGACCCAGTACTTC.

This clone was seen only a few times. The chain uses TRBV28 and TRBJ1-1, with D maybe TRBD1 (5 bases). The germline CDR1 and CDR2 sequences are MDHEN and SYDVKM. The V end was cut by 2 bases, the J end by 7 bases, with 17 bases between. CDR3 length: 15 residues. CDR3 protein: CASSLRDQGLGEAFF. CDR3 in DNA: TGTGCCAGCAGTTTAAGAGACCAGGGCTTGGGTGAAGCTTTCTTT. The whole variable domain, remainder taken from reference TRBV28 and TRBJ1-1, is DVKVTQSSRYLVKRTGEKVFLECVQDMDHENMFWYRQDPGLGLRLIYFSYDVKMKEKGDIPEGYSVSREKKERFSLILESASTNQTSMYLCASSLRDQGLGEAFFGQGTRLTVV.

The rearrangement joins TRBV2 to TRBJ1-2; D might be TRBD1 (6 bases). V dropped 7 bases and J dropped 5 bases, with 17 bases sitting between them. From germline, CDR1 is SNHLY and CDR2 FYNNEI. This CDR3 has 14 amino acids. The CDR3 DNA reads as TGTGCCAGCACCACCGGGACAATTTCATATGGCTACACCTTC. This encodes CASTTGTISYGYTF.

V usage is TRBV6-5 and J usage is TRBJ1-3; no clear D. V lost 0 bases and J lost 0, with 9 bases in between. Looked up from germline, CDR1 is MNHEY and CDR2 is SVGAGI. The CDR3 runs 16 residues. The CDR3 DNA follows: TGTGCCAGCAGTTACTCGGGGTCCTACTCTGGAAACACCATATATTTT. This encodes CASSYSGSYSGNTIYF.

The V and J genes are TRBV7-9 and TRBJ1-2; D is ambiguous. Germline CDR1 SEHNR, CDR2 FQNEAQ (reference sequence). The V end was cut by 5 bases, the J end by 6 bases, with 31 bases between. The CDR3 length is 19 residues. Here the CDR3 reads CASSENLQTTIYRMDGYTF. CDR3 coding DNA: TGTGCCAGCAGCGAGAACTTACAAACTACGATTTATAGGATGGATGGCTACACCTTC.

This CDR3 reads CASSIASGGSYEQYF. The CDR3 bases are TGTGCCAGTAGTATCGCGTCAGGGGGTAGCTACGAGCAGTACTTC. V and J are TRBV19 and TRBJ2-7, with 7 bases lining up with TRBD1. V was pared by 3 bases and J by 3 bases, with 8 bases of the junction left unmatched. The CDR3 runs 15 residues. Looked up from germline, CDR1 is LNHDA and CDR2 is SQIVND (reference sequence).

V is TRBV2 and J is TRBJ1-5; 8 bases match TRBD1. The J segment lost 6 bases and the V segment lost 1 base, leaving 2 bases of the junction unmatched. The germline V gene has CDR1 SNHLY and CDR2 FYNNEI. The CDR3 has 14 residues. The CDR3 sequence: CASSEGTGFQPQHF. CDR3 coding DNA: TGTGCCAGCAGTGAAGGGACAGGGTTTCAGCCCCAGCATTTT.

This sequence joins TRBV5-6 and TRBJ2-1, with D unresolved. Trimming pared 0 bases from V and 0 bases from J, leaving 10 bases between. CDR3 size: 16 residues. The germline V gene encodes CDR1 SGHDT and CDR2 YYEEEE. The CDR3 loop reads CASSLVGGSSYNEQFF. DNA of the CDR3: TGTGCCAGCAGCTTGGTCGGCGGCAGCTCCTACAATGAGCAGTTCTTC.

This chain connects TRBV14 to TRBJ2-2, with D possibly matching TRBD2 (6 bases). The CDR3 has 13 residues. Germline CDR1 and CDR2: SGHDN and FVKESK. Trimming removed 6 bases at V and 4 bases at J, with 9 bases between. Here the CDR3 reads CASRVGGTGELFF. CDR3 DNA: TGTGCCAGCAGGGTCGGGGGCACCGGGGAGCTGTTTTTT.

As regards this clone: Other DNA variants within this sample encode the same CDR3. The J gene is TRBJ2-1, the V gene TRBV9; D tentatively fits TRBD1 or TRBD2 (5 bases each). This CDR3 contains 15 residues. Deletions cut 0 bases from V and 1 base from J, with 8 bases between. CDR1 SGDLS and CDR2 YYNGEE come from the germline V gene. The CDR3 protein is CASSVAGGSYNEQFF. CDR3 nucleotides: TGTGCCAGCAGCGTAGCTGGGGGATCCTACAATGAGCAGTTCTTC.

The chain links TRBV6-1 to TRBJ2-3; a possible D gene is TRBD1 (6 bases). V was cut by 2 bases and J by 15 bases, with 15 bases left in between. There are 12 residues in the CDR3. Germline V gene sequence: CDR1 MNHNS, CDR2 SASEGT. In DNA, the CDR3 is TGTGCCAGCAGTGAACTGGGGGCGCGAGTTTATTTT. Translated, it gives CASSELGARVYF.

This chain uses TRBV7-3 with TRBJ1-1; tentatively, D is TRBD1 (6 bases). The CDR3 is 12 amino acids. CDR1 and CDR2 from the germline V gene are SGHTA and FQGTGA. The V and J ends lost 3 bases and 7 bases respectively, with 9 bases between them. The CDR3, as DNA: TGTGCCAGCAGCTTCGCGGACAGTGAAGCTTTCTTT. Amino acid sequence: CASSFADSEAFF. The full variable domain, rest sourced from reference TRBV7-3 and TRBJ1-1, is GAGVSQTPSNKVTEKGKYVELRCDPISGHTALYWYRQSLGQGPEFLIYFQGTGAADDSGLPNDRFFAVRPEGSVSTLKIQRTERGDSAVYLCASSFADSEAFFGQGTRLTVV.

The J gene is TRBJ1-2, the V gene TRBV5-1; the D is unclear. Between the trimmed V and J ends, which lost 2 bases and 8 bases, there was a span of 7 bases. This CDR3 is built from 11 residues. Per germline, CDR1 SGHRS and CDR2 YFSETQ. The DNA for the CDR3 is TGCGCCAGCAGCTTAGGGATCGGCTACACCTTC. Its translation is CASSLGIGYTF.

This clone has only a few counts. The CDR3 DNA follows: TGTGCCAGCAGCCACGAACTGGGGGATTCACCCCTCCACTTT. This encodes CASSHELGDSPLHF. This chain links TRBV7-9 with TRBJ1-6; possibly TRBD1 for D (5 bases). Germline CDR1 and CDR2: SEHNR and FQNEAQ (reference sequence). The length of the CDR3 is 14 residues. V was cut by 5 bases and J by 8 bases, with 13 bases left in between.

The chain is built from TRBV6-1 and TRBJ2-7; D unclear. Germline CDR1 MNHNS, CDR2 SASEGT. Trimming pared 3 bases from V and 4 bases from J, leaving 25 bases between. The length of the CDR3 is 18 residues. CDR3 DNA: TGTGCCAGCAGTGACCTAGGGTCCCGATCCCTCCTTAGATACGAGCAGTACTTC. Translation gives CASSDLGSRSLLRYEQYF.

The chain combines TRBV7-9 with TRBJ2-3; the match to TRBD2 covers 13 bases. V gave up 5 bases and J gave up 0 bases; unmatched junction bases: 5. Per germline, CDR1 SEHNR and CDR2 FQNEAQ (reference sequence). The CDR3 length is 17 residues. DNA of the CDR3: TGTGCCAGCAGCAAGGGACTAGCGGGGACTAGCACAGATACGCAGTATTTT. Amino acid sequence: CASSKGLAGTSTDTQYF.

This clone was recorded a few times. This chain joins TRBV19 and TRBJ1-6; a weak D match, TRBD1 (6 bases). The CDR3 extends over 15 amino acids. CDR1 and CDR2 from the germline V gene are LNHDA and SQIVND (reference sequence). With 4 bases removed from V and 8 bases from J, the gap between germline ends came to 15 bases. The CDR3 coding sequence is TGTGCCAGTAGTAGGGACATTGACTCGTATTCACCCCTCCACTTT. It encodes CASSRDIDSYSPLHF.

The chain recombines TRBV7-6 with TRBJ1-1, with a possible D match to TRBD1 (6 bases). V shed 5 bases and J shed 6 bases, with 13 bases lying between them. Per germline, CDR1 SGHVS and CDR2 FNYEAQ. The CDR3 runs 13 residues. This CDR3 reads CASSPTGIPEAFF. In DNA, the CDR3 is TGTGCCAGCAGCCCCACAGGGATACCTGAAGCTTTCTTT.

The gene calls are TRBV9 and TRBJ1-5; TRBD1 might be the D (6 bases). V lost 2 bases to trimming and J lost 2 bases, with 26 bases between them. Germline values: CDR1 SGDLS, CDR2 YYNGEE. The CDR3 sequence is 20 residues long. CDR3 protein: CASSVSTTGGGYSGNQPQHF. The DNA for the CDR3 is TGTGCCAGCAGCGTTTCGACGACAGGAGGGGGATATAGTGGCAATCAGCCCCAGCATTTT.

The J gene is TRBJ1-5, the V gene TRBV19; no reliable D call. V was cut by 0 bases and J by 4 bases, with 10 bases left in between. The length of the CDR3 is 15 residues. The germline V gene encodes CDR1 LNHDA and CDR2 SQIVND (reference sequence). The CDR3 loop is CASSIEAAGNQPQHF. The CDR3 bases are TGTGCCAGTAGTATAGAGGCGGCTGGTAATCAGCCCCAGCATTTT.